This T cell receptor beta chain was sequenced in a study of T cell responses to AZD1222 COVID-19 vaccine. Study observations and caveats: It was only after the peak T cell response that any repertoires were sampled. Unmutated variant regions reportedly attract nearly half of all spike-specific TCRs. A rise in Spike-specific TCR breadth and depth followed two AZD1222 doses.

The length of the CDR3 is 13 residues. The germline V and J ends were trimmed by 5 bases and 5 bases, with 14 bases remaining between them. CDR1 is SGHNT, CDR2 YYREEE, per germline (reference sequence). A word on this clone: Its target is not known.

Method: immunoSEQ multiplex PCR; TCRdb's copy keeps in-frame clones and lacks some. The repertoire holds over 90,000 clones, about nine tenths seen once, with 4.8% in the top ten. This TCR was sampled from an adult in good health. The chain is built from TRBV5-4 and TRBJ2-7; a weak D match, TRBD1 (5 bases). Sequences were derived from peripheral blood, sampled on day 0 of AZD1222 vaccination. The CDR3 sequence: CASRLWGRNEQYF. DNA for the CDR3: TGTGCCAGCAGACTGTGGGGCCGGAACGAGCAGTACTTC. Variable domain in full (rest from reference TRBV5-4 and TRBJ2-7): ETGVTQSPTHLIKTRGQQVTLRCSSQSGHNTVSWYQQALGQGPQFIFQYYREEENGRGNFPPRFSGLQFPNYSSELNVNALELDDSALYLCASRLWGRNEQYFGPGTRLTVT.